This T cell receptor beta chain was recovered during a study of blood T cells in healthy people across ages. This clonotype showed up just a few times. Together with a sample-barcoded 5' primer, a J-beta primer mix was included in a second PCR lasting about 7 to 11 cycles. TCRdb analysed the 5' RACE reads with MiXCR anew, one entry per CDR3 protein. The top ten clones hold around 10% of a sample with hundreds of thousands of distinct CDR3 sequences, around 24% of them seen once. This CDR3 has 16 amino acids. The germline gives CDR1 SEHNR, CDR2 FQNEAQ (reference sequence). V shed 4 bases and J shed 4 bases, with 18 bases lying between them. This sample was also put to use in a study of T cells of mothers and their children.

This clonotype was sampled from a boy between 10 and 17 years old in good health. J is TRBJ2-3 and V is TRBV7-9; possibly TRBD1 or TRBD2 for D (5 bases each). Sequencing was performed on blood. This CDR3 is CASSSLWGSSADTQYF. In nucleotides, the CDR3 is TGTGCCAGCAGCTCCCTTTGGGGGAGTAGCGCAGATACGCAGTATTTT.